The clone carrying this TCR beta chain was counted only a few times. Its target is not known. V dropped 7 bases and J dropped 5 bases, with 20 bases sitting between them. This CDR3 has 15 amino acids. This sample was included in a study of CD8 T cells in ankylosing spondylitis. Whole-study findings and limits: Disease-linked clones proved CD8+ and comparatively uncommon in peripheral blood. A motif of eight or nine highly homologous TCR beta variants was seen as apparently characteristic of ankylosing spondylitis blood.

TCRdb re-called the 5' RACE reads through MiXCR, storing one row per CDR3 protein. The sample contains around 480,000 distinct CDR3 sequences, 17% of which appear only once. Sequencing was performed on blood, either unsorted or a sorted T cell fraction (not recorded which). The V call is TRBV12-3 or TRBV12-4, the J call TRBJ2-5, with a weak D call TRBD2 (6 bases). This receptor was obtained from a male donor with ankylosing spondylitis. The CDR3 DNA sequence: TGTGCCAGCACCCCTTGGGGGGTTGGGGACGAGACCCAGTACTTC. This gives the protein CASTPWGVGDETQYF.